The next 27 T cell receptor beta chains were all read from a single sample in a study of blood T cell repertoires in COVID-19. Clones were sequenced by immunoSEQ multiplex PCR, and TCRdb holds only the in-frame ones, with some missing. The sample includes around 480,000 clones, roughly nine tenths of them seen just once. Source material: PBMCs or T cells enriched from blood (not recorded which). These receptors originate from a woman aged 18-30 years who had recovered from COVID-19.

This chain uses TRBV18 with TRBJ2-1; 7 nucleotides match TRBD2. This CDR3 is 14 amino acids long. Trimming cost V 4 bases and J 6 bases; bases outside gene matches: 6. CDR1 and CDR2 from the germline V gene are KGHSH and LQKENI. The DNA for the CDR3 is TGTGCCAGCTCACAGCAGCGGGGCATCAATGAGCAGTTCTTC. This translates into CASSQQRGINEQFF. Full variable domain (outside the CDR3, taken from reference TRBV18 and TRBJ2-1): NAGVMQNPRHLVRRRGQEARLRCSPMKGHSHVYWYRQLPEEGLKFMVYLQKENIIDESGMPKERFSAEFPKEGPSILRIQQVVRGDSAAYFCASSQQRGINEQFFGPGTRLTVL.

The rearrangement joins TRBV2 to TRBJ1-1; D gene unclear. The V gene lost 4 bases and the J gene lost 5 bases, with 5 bases spanning the gap. This CDR3 has 11 residues. The germline V gene encodes CDR1 SNHLY and CDR2 FYNNEI. CDR3 amino acids: CASSAGTEAFF. The CDR3 nucleotides are TGTGCCAGCAGTGCCGGGACTGAAGCTTTCTTT.

This chain uses TRBV5-1 with TRBJ2-3; 9 nucleotides align to TRBD1. In germline, CDR1 is SGHRS, CDR2 YFSETQ. The CDR3 is made up of 16 amino acids. Unmatched junction bases numbered 8, after V lost 4 bases and J lost 2 bases. In nucleotides, the CDR3 is TGCGCCAGCAGCGCCTGGACAGGGGACTTCACAGATACGCAGTATTTT. This encodes CASSAWTGDFTDTQYF. Drawing the rest from reference TRBV5-1 and TRBJ2-3, the complete variable domain is KAGVTQTPRYLIKTRGQQVTLSCSPISGHRSVSWYQQTPGQGLQFLFEYFSETQRNKGNFPGRFSGRQFSNSRSEMNVSTLELGDSALYLCASSAWTGDFTDTQYFGPGTRLTVL.

The chain joins TRBV7-9 to TRBJ2-1; 7 bases line up with TRBD1. Trimming at V came to 4 bases and at J to 5 bases, leaving 5 bases not matched to a gene. Per the germline V gene, CDR1 is SEHNR and CDR2 is FQNEAQ (reference sequence). The CDR3 covers 14 residues. The CDR3 DNA sequence: TGTGCCAGCAGCTCCCGGGACAGAAACAATGAGCAGTTCTTC. This gives the protein CASSSRDRNNEQFF.

The chain joins TRBV5-1 to TRBJ1-4; no definite D call. The CDR3 runs to 14 residues. V was clipped by 7 bases and J by 8 bases, with 18 bases between them. The germline V gene encodes CDR1 SGHRS and CDR2 YFSETQ. The CDR3 is CASAGGSLGEKLFF. CDR3 sequence (DNA): TGCGCCAGCGCGGGAGGGAGTTTGGGGGAAAAACTGTTTTTT.

DNA of the CDR3: TGTGCCAGCAGAAAACTGATAAGCAATCAGCCCCAGCATTTT. Its protein is CASRKLISNQPQHF. V usage is TRBV28 and J usage is TRBJ1-5, with D unresolved. V was shortened by 6 bases and J by 1 base, with 10 bases between the two germline ends. Germline CDR1 reads MDHEN; CDR2 reads SYDVKM. This CDR3 contains 14 residues.

The V call is TRBV28, the J call TRBJ1-5; perhaps TRBD1 as D (6 bases). The germline CDR1 and CDR2 sequences are MDHEN and SYDVKM. This CDR3 is 14 amino acids long. V was pared by 7 bases and J by 2 bases, with 12 bases between. The CDR3 region is CASKLDRGNQPQHF. The DNA for the CDR3 is TGTGCCAGCAAATTGGACAGAGGCAATCAGCCCCAGCATTTT.

V is TRBV5-4 and J is TRBJ1-2, with TRBD1 identical over 8 bases. The CDR3 is made up of 14 amino acids. From germline, CDR1 is SGHNT and CDR2 YYREEE (reference sequence). V lost 0 bases and J lost 7; bases outside the gene matches: 5. CDR3 sequence reads: CASSLVQGGLGYTF. The CDR3 DNA reads TGTGCCAGCAGCTTGGTACAGGGGGGTCTTGGCTACACCTTC.

The rearrangement uses TRBV3-1 (or the pseudogene TRBV3-2) and TRBJ1-2; D perhaps matches TRBD1 (5 bases). This CDR3 has 16 amino acids. The V and J ends lost 1 base and 1 base respectively, with 13 bases between them. Germline V gives CDR1 LGHDT, CDR2 YNNKEL (reference sequence). CDR3 nucleotides: TGTGCCAGCAGCCAAGCTGCGGGGACGATTAACTATGGCTACACCTTC. This gives the protein CASSQAAGTINYGYTF.

The V and J genes are TRBV6-5 and TRBJ1-3; TRBD1 is a possible D gene (6 bases). Between the trimmed V and J ends, which lost 6 bases and 0 bases, there was a span of 9 bases. CDR1 and CDR2 from the germline V gene are MNHEY and SVGAGI. The CDR3 is made up of 14 amino acids. The CDR3 reads CASRTGISGNTIYF. The CDR3 DNA reads as TGTGCCAGCAGGACAGGAATCTCTGGAAACACCATATATTTT.

J is TRBJ2-3 and V is TRBV19; 8 bases map to TRBD1. The V and J ends lost 6 bases and 1 base, in that order; junction bases with no gene match: 3. From germline, CDR1 is LNHDA and CDR2 SQIVND (reference sequence). The CDR3 runs to 14 residues. Written as DNA, the CDR3 is TGTGCCAGTAGCCCGGGACAGGGCACAGATACGCAGTATTTT. It yields the protein CASSPGQGTDTQYF. Looking up the rest from reference TRBV19 and TRBJ2-3 gives the full variable domain: DGGITQSPKYLFRKEGQNVTLSCEQNLNHDAMYWYRQDPGQGLRLIYYSQIVNDFQKGDIAEGYSVSREKKESFPLTVTSAQKNPTAFYLCASSPGQGTDTQYFGPGTRLTVL.

This clone was counted once. The chain couples TRBV5-1 to TRBJ2-5, with D hard to call. Germline assignment: CDR1 SGHRS and CDR2 YFSETQ. The CDR3 is 16 residues long. V lost 0 bases and J 5 bases, leaving 17 bases between the germline ends. The CDR3 DNA sequence: TGCGCCAGCAGCTTGGCCGTAATAGAGGCTGGGGAGACCCAGTACTTC. It encodes CASSLAVIEAGETQYF.

Turning to this clone: The same CDR3 can be traced to other DNA sequences in this sample. The chain recombines TRBV9 with TRBJ1-5; D unresolved. The CDR3 loop spans 14 amino acids. CDR1 is SGDLS and CDR2 is YYNGEE in the germline V gene. The V end lost 0 bases, the J end lost 5 bases, and 9 bases lay between the germline ends. The chain's CDR3 is CASSVDPGDQPQHF. CDR3 nucleotides: TGTGCCAGCAGCGTAGATCCCGGGGATCAGCCCCAGCATTTT.

The chain links TRBV3-1 (or the pseudogene TRBV3-2) to TRBJ2-7; 10 bases are a match to TRBD1. The CDR3 runs to 16 residues. Germline CDR1 reads LGHDT; CDR2 reads YNNKEL (reference sequence). J was trimmed by 3 bases and V by 3 bases; bases with no gene match: 8. CDR3 sequence (DNA): TGTGCCAGCAGCCACCCGGGGACAGGGGCGTTCTACGAGCAGTACTTC. This sequence encodes CASSHPGTGAFYEQYF.

This clone showed up just a few times. The chain is built from TRBV30 and TRBJ2-5; 11 bases align to TRBD2. The CDR3 length is 15 residues. CDR1 and CDR2 from the germline V gene are GTSNPN and SVGIG (reference sequence). J gave up 5 bases and V 2 bases, and 7 bases lay outside the gene matches. The CDR3 DNA is TGTGCCTGGAGTCCGACTAGCGGGGTTACTGAGACCCAGTACTTC. It codes for CAWSPTSGVTETQYF.

The genes are TRBV5-6 and TRBJ2-7; a possible D gene is TRBD1 (6 bases). Trimming removed 3 bases at V and 9 bases at J, with 16 bases between. Germline V gives CDR1 SGHDT, CDR2 YYEEEE. This CDR3 contains 13 residues. Written as DNA, the CDR3 is TGTGCCAGCAGCTGGGCCACTCAACAGGGGCAGTACTTC. This sequence encodes CASSWATQQGQYF.

V is TRBV28 and J is TRBJ1-5; the D is unclear. Per the germline V gene, CDR1 is MDHEN and CDR2 is SYDVKM. The CDR3 consists of 15 residues. V was pared by 5 bases and J by 6 bases, with 17 bases between. The CDR3, as DNA: TGTGCCAGCAGTGCTGGGAGTTTATCAGGTCAGCCCCAGCATTTT. It specifies CASSAGSLSGQPQHF.

The V and J genes are TRBV9 and TRBJ1-2; no definite D call. The CDR3 length is 13 residues. CDR1 is SGDLS and CDR2 is YYNGEE in the germline V gene. V was pared by 0 bases and J by 2 bases, with 5 bases between. The CDR3 spells CASSVGGNYGYTF. Here the CDR3 DNA reads TGTGCCAGCAGCGTAGGAGGGAACTATGGCTACACCTTC. Variable domain in full (rest from reference TRBV9 and TRBJ1-2): DSGVTQTPKHLITATGQRVTLRCSPRSGDLSVYWYQQSLDQGLQFLIQYYNGEERAKGNILERFSAQQFPDLHSELNLSSLELGDSALYFCASSVGGNYGYTFGSGTRLTVV.

This clone occurred once. The chain couples TRBV2 to TRBJ1-6; D call uncertain. The germline V gene has CDR1 SNHLY and CDR2 FYNNEI. V lost 7 bases and J lost 3, with 13 bases in between. The CDR3 has 15 residues. The chain's CDR3 is CASMRAGLYNSPLHF. Here the CDR3 DNA reads TGTGCCAGCATGCGGGCGGGCCTCTATAATTCACCCCTCCACTTT.

The rearrangement uses TRBV5-1 and TRBJ1-1; 8 positions match TRBD1. V was clipped by 3 bases and J by 12 bases; unmatched bases: 10. The germline CDR1 and CDR2 sequences are SGHRS and YFSETQ. The CDR3 covers 13 residues. The CDR3 here is CASSSPGQVRTFF. The CDR3 region has the DNA TGCGCCAGCAGCTCCCCGGGACAGGTCAGGACTTTCTTT.

The chain employs TRBV19 and TRBJ2-1; D is unclear. V was cut by 6 bases and J by 4 bases, with 13 bases left in between. Germline CDR1 reads LNHDA; CDR2 reads SQIVND (reference sequence). The CDR3 totals 14 residues. The DNA of the CDR3 is TGTGCCAGTAGCTTCCAGCGCCCGTACAATGAGCAGTTCTTC. The encoded protein is CASSFQRPYNEQFF.

A remark on this clone: One junction end does not reproduce the germline sequence, and a read error may be involved. V is TRBV6-4 and J is TRBJ1-2, with 10 bases matching TRBD1. The CDR3 loop spans 13 amino acids. Germline assignment: CDR1 MRHNA and CDR2 SNTAGT. CDR3 in amino acids: CASTLGGRGQGVF. CDR3 in DNA: TGTGCCTCGACCCTAGGGGGCAGAGGACAGGGGGTCTTC.

Worth noting for this clone: The same CDR3 arises from other DNA sequences in this sample as well. V gene TRBV12-3 or TRBV12-4 combines with J gene TRBJ1-1; D not resolved. V lost 3 bases, J lost 3 bases, and 5 bases lay in between. CDR3 size: 12 residues. The CDR3 DNA follows: TGTGCCAGCAGTTTGTCCGACACTGAAGCTTTCTTT. Translated: CASSLSDTEAFF.

This clone showed up just once. This chain connects TRBV28 to TRBJ1-5, with D hard to call. V was shortened by 5 bases and J by 2 bases, with 13 bases between the two germline ends. Germline loops: CDR1 MDHEN, CDR2 SYDVKM. This CDR3 has 15 residues. The CDR3 sequence is CASSTLGAGNQPQHF. The CDR3 DNA reads as TGTGCCAGCAGTACTCTGGGTGCGGGCAATCAGCCCCAGCATTTT.

The rearrangement joins TRBV7-9 to TRBJ2-3; D is unresolved. This CDR3 spans 15 amino acids. Germline V gene lookup returns CDR1 SEHNR and CDR2 FQNEAQ (reference sequence). V was pared by 4 bases and J by 0 bases, with 11 bases between. The CDR3 DNA reads TGTGCCAGCAGCTCCGATCTCACTAGCACAGATACGCAGTATTTT. Residues: CASSSDLTSTDTQYF.

This CDR3 reads CASSPRTGTGELFF. The CDR3 bases are TGTGCCAGCAGCCCCCGGACAGGCACCGGGGAGCTGTTTTTT. The rearrangement joins TRBV11-3 to TRBJ2-2, with 7 bases matching TRBD1. This CDR3 has 14 amino acids. Germline assignment: CDR1 SGHNT and CDR2 YENEEA. The ends lost 5 bases at V and 4 bases at J; junction bases unmatched: 4.

The V call is TRBV20-1, the J call TRBJ2-1; TRBD2 matches at 11 bases. Germline CDR1 DFQATT, CDR2 SNEGSKA (reference sequence). The CDR3 sequence is 13 residues long. V was pared by 3 bases and J by 10 bases, with 5 bases of the junction left unmatched. The CDR3 loop reads CSASLAGGGEQFF. CDR3 DNA: TGCAGTGCTAGTCTAGCGGGGGGTGGGGAGCAGTTCTTC.